The 27 T cell receptor beta chains below come from one sample, sequenced in a study of blood T cell repertoires in COVID-19. Profiling relied on immunoSEQ multiplex PCR, and the TCRdb table lists in-frame clones only, not all of them. The sample carries a few hundred thousand clones, about nine tenths recorded once. Source material: PBMCs or T cells enriched from blood (not recorded which). These receptors were taken from a woman between 50 and 59 years old in a cohort exposed to, infected with or recovered from COVID-19 (not recorded which).

The chain recombines TRBV27 with TRBJ2-5, with D perhaps matching TRBD2 (5 bases). Trimming removed 5 bases at V and 5 bases at J, with 24 bases between. The CDR3 is 17 amino acids. Germline V gives CDR1 MNHEY, CDR2 SMNVEV (reference sequence). The CDR3 loop is CASSGEFGHLQRETQYF. The CDR3 nucleotides read TGTGCCAGCAGTGGCGAGTTCGGGCACCTCCAGCGGGAGACCCAGTACTTC.

This clone occurred a few times. V gene TRBV19 combines with J gene TRBJ1-5, with 8 bases lining up with TRBD1. V gave up 7 bases and J gave up 2 bases; unmatched junction bases: 4. Germline lookup yields CDR1 LNHDA and CDR2 SQIVND (reference sequence). The CDR3 runs 14 residues. The CDR3 region has the DNA TGTGCCAGTATCCCGGGACAGGGCAATCAGCCCCAGCATTTT. Protein product: CASIPGQGNQPQHF.

V is TRBV5-1 and J is TRBJ2-3; D perhaps matches TRBD2 (5 bases). The CDR3 covers 16 residues. From germline, CDR1 is SGHRS and CDR2 YFSETQ. V was shortened by 0 bases and J by 0 bases, with 11 bases between the two germline ends. CDR3 in DNA: TGCGCCAGCAGCTTGGGAATGTGGACTAGCACAGATACGCAGTATTTT. It codes for CASSLGMWTSTDTQYF.

The chain has TRBV4-3 and TRBJ1-4; 10 bases agree with TRBD1. The V gene end was trimmed by 5 bases and the J gene end by 3 bases; junction bases not matched to a gene: 6. The V gene's germline CDR1 is LGHNA and CDR2 YSLEER. This CDR3 is built from 16 residues. This CDR3 reads CASSKRQGASNEKLFF. The CDR3 DNA follows: TGCGCCAGCAGCAAAAGACAGGGGGCATCTAATGAAAAACTGTTTTTT.

With respect to this clone: The sample has other DNA sequences that encode this CDR3 too. V gene TRBV7-2 combines with J gene TRBJ2-7; 7 bases are shared with TRBD1. CDR1 is SGHTA and CDR2 is FQGNSA in the germline V gene. This CDR3 region has 15 residues. V was pared by 3 bases and J by 2 bases, with 7 bases of the junction left unmatched. Here the CDR3 reads CASSLAGTEAYEQYF. The CDR3 DNA is TGTGCCAGCAGCTTGGCCGGGACAGAGGCCTACGAGCAGTACTTC.

This sequence joins TRBV9 and TRBJ2-5, with 10 nucleotides matching TRBD2. The CDR3 is 16 residues long. V shed 4 bases, J shed 1 base, and the junction held 7 bases outside the gene matches. The germline V gene encodes CDR1 SGDLS and CDR2 YYNGEE. The CDR3 loop reads CASSPSGGAFQETQYF. The CDR3 bases are TGTGCCAGCAGCCCCAGCGGGGGGGCCTTCCAAGAGACCCAGTACTTC.

CDR3 nucleotides: TGTGCCAGTAAGAAGGGGCAGGGCGCCGCTTACGAGCAGTACTTC. Translation: CASKKGQGAAYEQYF. The chain recombines TRBV19 with TRBJ2-7; maybe TRBD1 (5 bases). V was trimmed by 7 bases and J by 4 bases, leaving 20 bases between them. The CDR3 has 15 amino acids. CDR1 LNHDA and CDR2 SQIVND come from the germline V gene (reference sequence).

The CDR3 reads CASSFIGIIDYGYTF. The CDR3 bases are TGTGCCAGCAGTTTTATTGGCATCATCGACTATGGCTACACCTTC. This chain links TRBV28 with TRBJ1-2; D is undetermined. Germline loops: CDR1 MDHEN, CDR2 SYDVKM. Trimming pared 3 bases from V and 3 bases from J, leaving 14 bases between. The CDR3 runs to 15 residues.

This clone was counted a few times. The chain is built from TRBV25-1 and TRBJ1-6; possibly TRBD1 for D (5 bases). This CDR3 is built from 14 residues. CDR1 and CDR2 (germline): MGHDK, SYGVNS. Between the trimmed V and J ends, which lost 8 bases and 9 bases, there was a span of 17 bases. The CDR3 DNA follows: TGTGCCAGCGGGGGGACGGGGATGGGTTCACCCCTCCACTTT. This gives the protein CASGGTGMGSPLHF.

This clone appeared a few times. V is TRBV4-3 and J is TRBJ1-5; D is uncertain. The CDR3 loop spans 14 amino acids. The germline V gene has CDR1 LGHNA and CDR2 YSLEER. Trimming left V 0 bases short and J 5 bases short, with 8 bases between. CDR3 sequence reads: CASSQEGTDQPQHF. CDR3 DNA sequence: TGCGCCAGCAGCCAAGAGGGCACAGATCAGCCCCAGCATTTT.

CDR3 protein: CASSPSGGPSGNTIYF. The CDR3 DNA reads as TGTGCCAGCTCACCCTCAGGGGGGCCCTCTGGAAACACCATATATTTT. The chain joins TRBV18 to TRBJ1-3; 7 bases agree with TRBD1. Germline values: CDR1 KGHSH, CDR2 LQKENI. The CDR3 extends over 16 amino acids. V was clipped by 3 bases and J by 0 bases; unmatched bases: 5.

This rearrangement joins TRBV7-2 to TRBJ2-3, with a possible D match to TRBD2 (7 bases). Trimming stripped 6 bases from V and 2 bases from J, with 15 bases between. This CDR3 is 15 amino acids long. Per germline, CDR1 SGHTA and CDR2 FQGNSA. The CDR3 protein is CASRTRGGPTDTQYF. CDR3 in DNA: TGTGCCAGCAGAACAAGGGGGGGTCCCACAGATACGCAGTATTTT.

The chain is built from TRBV18 and TRBJ1-4; D remains unclear. The CDR3 loop spans 14 amino acids. V lost 2 bases and J 4 bases, leaving 8 bases between the germline ends. The germline V gene has CDR1 KGHSH and CDR2 LQKENI. CDR3 loop: CASSPEDGNEKLFF. The CDR3 region has the DNA TGTGCCAGCTCACCAGAGGATGGTAATGAAAAACTGTTTTTT.

This clone turned up a few times. V and J are TRBV12-3 or TRBV12-4 and TRBJ1-2; D perhaps matches TRBD1 (6 bases). Trimming left V 10 bases short and J 7 bases short, with 19 bases between. CDR3 length: 13 amino acids. CDR3 coding DNA: TGTGCCACCCGAACAGGGAACACAGGTGGCTACACCTTC. As protein: CATRTGNTGGYTF.

V gene TRBV4-2 combines with J gene TRBJ1-5; tentatively, D is TRBD1 (6 bases). The CDR3 loop spans 15 amino acids. V was shortened by 1 base and J by 5 bases, with 12 bases between the two germline ends. Germline-derived CDR1 and CDR2 are LGHNA and YNFKEQ. This CDR3 reads CASSQGRAGDQPQHF. CDR3 coding DNA: TGTGCCAGCAGCCAAGGCCGGGCAGGGGATCAGCCCCAGCATTTT.

The V and J genes are TRBV29-1 and TRBJ2-1; 7 positions match TRBD1. Germline lookup yields CDR1 SQVTM and CDR2 ANQGSEA. This CDR3 has 12 residues. The trim removed 7 bases at V and 6 bases at J, leaving 6 bases unmatched. The CDR3 sequence is CSGRQGGNEQFF. CDR3 DNA sequence: TGCAGCGGACGACAGGGTGGCAATGAGCAGTTCTTC.

The rearrangement uses TRBV25-1 and TRBJ2-1; 7 bases map to TRBD1. Germline-derived CDR1 and CDR2 are MGHDK and SYGVNS. The CDR3 extends over 13 amino acids. The V segment lost 3 bases and the J segment 8 bases; nucleotides outside the gene matches: 4. For the CDR3, the DNA is TGTGCCAGCAGTGACTCCCAGGGGGATGAGCAGTTCTTC. Its protein is CASSDSQGDEQFF.

J is TRBJ2-5 and V is TRBV5-6; 12 nucleotides line up with TRBD1. V lost 4 bases to trimming and J lost 3 bases; unmatched junction nucleotides: 10. The CDR3 has 17 amino acids. The germline gives CDR1 SGHDT, CDR2 YYEEEE. CDR3 residues: CASSLGTGGFGEETQYF. CDR3 DNA sequence: TGTGCCAGCAGCCTTGGGACAGGGGGCTTTGGAGAAGAGACCCAGTACTTC.

For this clone: Relative to the germline gene, one junction end is altered; a read error may explain this. The CDR3 bases are TGCGCCCGCAGCCGACAGGGCGACACCGGGGAGCTGTTTTTT. Translating it yields CARSRQGDTGELFF. This chain uses TRBV4-3 with TRBJ2-2; TRBD1 matches 7 bases. The CDR3 extends over 14 amino acids. Per the germline V gene, CDR1 is LGHNA and CDR2 is YSLEER.

The V call is TRBV4-1, the J call TRBJ1-2, with TRBD1 as a possible D gene (5 bases). This CDR3 contains 13 residues. Trimming stripped 5 bases from V and 1 base from J, with 8 bases between. Germline V gene sequence: CDR1 MGHRA, CDR2 YSYEKL. The CDR3: CASSFDSNYGYTF. Written as DNA, the CDR3 is TGCGCCAGCAGCTTCGACAGTAACTATGGCTACACCTTC.

V usage is TRBV5-1 and J usage is TRBJ2-1; maybe TRBD1 (5 bases). CDR1 SGHRS and CDR2 YFSETQ come from the germline V gene. The CDR3 runs 14 residues. Trimming shortened V by 4 bases and J by 6 bases, and 14 bases separated the two germline ends. The CDR3 nucleotides read TGCGCCAGCAGCATAGACAGTACAAGCAATGAGCAGTTCTTC. Protein product: CASSIDSTSNEQFF.

The chain carries TRBV11-2 and TRBJ1-2, with a tentative D call TRBD1 (5 bases). This CDR3 is built from 15 residues. Trimming pared 5 bases from V and 2 bases from J, leaving 15 bases between. Germline CDR1 is SGHAT and CDR2 is FQNNGV. The CDR3 loop is CASSQAGHRNYGYTF. The DNA of the CDR3 is TGTGCCAGCAGCCAAGCGGGGCACAGGAACTATGGCTACACCTTC.

The V call is TRBV2, the J call TRBJ2-2, with 7 bases that match TRBD1. This CDR3 is 14 amino acids long. CDR1 and CDR2 (germline): SNHLY, FYNNEI. J gave up 0 bases and V 8 bases, and 3 bases lay outside the gene matches. The CDR3 sequence: CASQDRTNTGELFF. CDR3 DNA sequence: TGTGCCAGCCAGGACAGGACGAACACCGGGGAGCTGTTTTTT.

The chain recombines TRBV3-1 (or the pseudogene TRBV3-2) with TRBJ1-5; D call uncertain. CDR3 length: 12 amino acids. Per germline, CDR1 LGHDT and CDR2 YNNKEL (reference sequence). CDR3 bases: TGTGAATGGGCCAGCCATAATCAGCCCCAGCATTTT. It is translated as CEWASHNQPQHF.

The CDR3 DNA is TGTGCCTGGATGGCCCGGGGGTTTGGGAGGGGCACTGAAGCTTTCTTT. It translates to CAWMARGFGRGTEAFF. V is TRBV30 and J is TRBJ1-1; TRBD1 is a possible D gene (5 bases). Trimming stripped 4 bases from V and 4 bases from J, with 22 bases between. The CDR3 covers 16 residues. Germline values: CDR1 GTSNPN, CDR2 SVGIG (reference sequence).

V and J are TRBV6-6 and TRBJ1-2; 8 nucleotides line up with TRBD1. This CDR3 is built from 13 residues. V lost 7 bases and J lost 7; bases outside the gene matches: 8. Germline CDR1 and CDR2: MNHNY and SVGAGI (reference sequence). The CDR3 bases are TGTGCCAGCATTGTCGACAGGGGAGCTGGCTACACCTTC. This translates into CASIVDRGAGYTF.

The chain joins TRBV11-2 to TRBJ2-7; a possible D gene is TRBD1 (6 bases). CDR1 and CDR2 (germline): SGHAT, FQNNGV. V lost 5 bases, J lost 3 bases, and 14 bases lay in between. This CDR3 spans 14 amino acids. CDR3 nucleotides: TGTGCCAGCAGCCTGCCCGGACAGAACTACGAGCAGTACTTC. Its protein is CASSLPGQNYEQYF.